Following are 28 T cell receptor beta chains from one sample sequenced in a study of spatial heterogeneity in lung cancer. TCRdb processed the 5' RACE reads anew with MiXCR; each CDR3 protein has one entry. The sample shows 24,000 or so distinct CDR3 sequences, 7% of them seen only once. The time point was: sample taken at primary tumor resection. The sample in question was PBMCs, obtained at surgery. These receptor sequences come from a male donor with early-stage non-small cell lung cancer.

In this sample, this clonotype turned up many times. The genes are TRBV5-1 and TRBJ1-2, with 7 bases matching TRBD1. This CDR3 has 14 residues. J gave up 2 bases and V 4 bases, and 5 bases lay outside the gene matches. The germline V gene encodes CDR1 SGHRS and CDR2 YFSETQ. CDR3 bases: TGCGCCAGCAGCGGGGGGACAGTCAACTATGGCTACACCTTC. Encoded protein: CASSGGTVNYGYTF. The whole variable domain, remainder taken from reference TRBV5-1 and TRBJ1-2, is KAGVTQTPRYLIKTRGQQVTLSCSPISGHRSVSWYQQTPGQGLQFLFEYFSETQRNKGNFPGRFSGRQFSNSRSEMNVSTLELGDSALYLCASSGGTVNYGYTFGSGTRLTVV.

This clonotype occurred many times. The genes are TRBV24-1 and TRBJ2-1; 8 bases fit TRBD1. CDR1 is KGHDR and CDR2 is SFDVKD in the germline V gene. Trimming removed 4 bases from V and 14 bases from J; junction bases left unmatched: 9. CDR3 size: 13 residues. Here the CDR3 DNA reads TGTGCCACCAGTGAGTCAGGACAGGGAGCCGAGTTCTTC. This sequence encodes CATSESGQGAEFF.

The rearrangement uses TRBV10-2 and TRBJ2-7; D may match TRBD1 or TRBD2 (5 bases each). The germline V and J ends were trimmed by 2 bases and 2 bases, with 10 bases remaining between them. The CDR3 totals 14 residues. Germline V lookup: CDR1 WSHSY, CDR2 SAAADI. The CDR3 region is CASSEAGRAYEQYV. DNA for the CDR3: TGCGCCAGCAGTGAGGCAGGGAGAGCCTACGAGCAGTACGTC.

This clonotype was detected a few times. CDR3 protein: CASSPPGLAGDTGELFF. The CDR3, as DNA: TGTGCCAGCAGCCCTCCTGGACTAGCGGGAGACACCGGGGAGCTGTTTTTT. The genes are TRBV9 and TRBJ2-2, with 13 bases aligning to TRBD2. V lost 4 bases and J lost 3; bases outside the gene matches: 6. Germline V gene lookup returns CDR1 SGDLS and CDR2 YYNGEE. The CDR3 contains 17 residues.

This clonotype was seen repeatedly, ten times or more. V and J are TRBV19 and TRBJ1-5; TRBD1 might be the D (5 bases). Trimming took 9 bases from V and 6 from J, leaving 6 bases between them. The CDR3 consists of 10 residues. Germline V gene lookup returns CDR1 LNHDA and CDR2 SQIVND (reference sequence). For the CDR3, the DNA is TGTGCCAGGGGGGTTCAGCCCCAGCATTTT. It specifies CARGVQPQHF. Supplemented by reference TRBV19 and TRBJ1-5, the full variable domain reads DGGITQSPKYLFRKEGQNVTLSCEQNLNHDAMYWYRQDPGQGLRLIYYSQIVNDFQKGDIAEGYSVSREKKESFPLTVTSAQKNPTAFYLCARGVQPQHFGDGTRLSIL.

The sample holds many counts of this clonotype. The rearrangement joins TRBV20-1 to TRBJ2-6; perhaps TRBD2 as D (6 bases). This CDR3 has 19 amino acids. Germline assignment: CDR1 DFQATT and CDR2 SNEGSKA (reference sequence). The ends were cut back, 3 bases at V and 0 bases at J, with 21 bases in the middle. CDR3 sequence: CSASRLGPSGSSGANVLTF. CDR3 DNA sequence: TGCAGTGCTAGCCGGTTGGGGCCCTCCGGGAGCTCTGGGGCCAACGTCCTGACTTTC.

This clonotype was seen ten or more times. The V and J genes are TRBV28 and TRBJ1-1; no firm D call. Germline assignment: CDR1 MDHEN and CDR2 SYDVKM. This CDR3 is 17 amino acids long. V lost 2 bases, J lost 0 bases, and 16 bases lay in between. CDR3 DNA: TGTGCCAGCAGTTTACGGGAGCCCTTTAATATGAACACTGAAGCTTTCTTT. Amino acid sequence: CASSLREPFNMNTEAFF.

This clonotype was seen ten or more times. The chain has TRBV7-2 and TRBJ2-3; no clear D. The CDR3 length is 13 residues. The germline CDR1 and CDR2 sequences are SGHTA and FQGNSA. V lost 3 bases to trimming and J lost 5 bases, with 9 bases between them. CDR3 sequence: CASSFRTGDTQYF. CDR3 in DNA: TGTGCCAGCAGCTTCCGGACCGGAGATACGCAGTATTTT.

This clonotype showed up many times. This chain joins TRBV7-2 and TRBJ2-5, with D hard to call. In germline, CDR1 is SGHTA, CDR2 FQGNSA. The CDR3 spans 12 residues. Between the trimmed V and J ends, which lost 5 bases and 5 bases, there was a span of 9 bases. The CDR3 is CASSPPRETQYF. CDR3 DNA: TGTGCCAGCAGCCCGCCAAGGGAGACCCAGTACTTC.

The rearrangement joins TRBV10-1 to TRBJ2-7; 11 nucleotides agree with TRBD2. V trimming: 11 bases; J trimming: 2 bases; junction bases outside the gene matches: 8. The germline gives CDR1 WNHNN, CDR2 SYGVQD (reference sequence). The CDR3 covers 14 residues. The CDR3 reads CAGETSGTTYEQYF. CDR3 nucleotides: TGCGCCGGAGAGACTAGCGGGACTACCTACGAGCAGTACTTC.

This clonotype was recorded many times. This chain connects TRBV6-4 to TRBJ2-7; 8 nucleotides agree with TRBD2. Unmatched junction bases numbered 5, after V lost 1 base and J lost 0 bases. The germline V gene encodes CDR1 MRHNA and CDR2 SNTAGT. The CDR3 contains 16 residues. CDR3 in amino acids: CASSDLGLGNSYEQYF. The CDR3 bases are TGTGCCAGCAGTGACTTGGGACTAGGTAACTCCTACGAGCAGTACTTC.

This clonotype was seen a handful of times. This rearrangement joins TRBV18 to TRBJ2-7; no clear D gene. In germline, CDR1 is KGHSH, CDR2 LQKENI. Trimming took off 3 bases at V and 0 bases at J, with 6 bases between the two ends. The CDR3 contains 13 residues. Here the CDR3 reads CASSPQPSYEQYF. CDR3 nucleotide sequence: TGTGCCAGCTCACCTCAACCCTCCTACGAGCAGTACTTC.

This clonotype was seen at least ten times. V usage is TRBV28 and J usage is TRBJ1-2; a weak D match, TRBD1 (6 bases). CDR3 size: 16 residues. V shed 1 base and J shed 4 bases, with 16 bases lying between them. Germline CDR1 and CDR2: MDHEN and SYDVKM. The CDR3 here is CASSLFVDRSAYGYTF. CDR3 DNA: TGTGCCAGCAGTTTATTCGTCGACAGGTCCGCCTATGGCTACACCTTC.

This clonotype was observed many times. The chain recombines TRBV2 with TRBJ1-2, with TRBD1 identical over 7 bases. V lost 4 bases and J lost 1; bases outside the gene matches: 3. Looked up from germline, CDR1 is SNHLY and CDR2 is FYNNEI. This CDR3 has 14 amino acids. CDR3 in DNA: TGTGCCAGCAGTGTGCAGGGGGGTAACTATGGCTACACCTTC. It yields the protein CASSVQGGNYGYTF. Full variable domain (missing parts from reference TRBV2 and TRBJ1-2): EPEVTQTPSHQVTQMGQEVILRCVPISNHLYFYWYRQILGQKVEFLVSFYNNEISEKSEIFDDQFSVERPDGSNFTLKIRSTKLEDSAMYFCASSVQGGNYGYTFGSGTRLTVV.

This clonotype was recorded a few times. The V call is TRBV3-1, the J call TRBJ1-3, with 7 bases identical to TRBD1. This CDR3 spans 14 amino acids. Germline values: CDR1 LGHDT, CDR2 YNNKEL (reference sequence). With 7 bases clipped from V and 2 bases from J, the junction kept 5 bases outside the gene matches. CDR3 region: CASTRGYPGNTIYF. The CDR3 DNA sequence: TGTGCCAGCACCAGGGGGTATCCTGGAAACACCATATATTTT.

This clonotype showed up many times. The chain joins TRBV15 to TRBJ1-5; 7 bases align to TRBD1. V lost 0 bases and J lost 6; bases outside the gene matches: 5. Germline CDR1 and CDR2: LNHNV and YYDKDF (reference sequence). The CDR3 is 15 residues long. The CDR3 DNA sequence: TGTGCCACCAGCAGAGATAAACAGGGGATTCAGCCCCAGCATTTT. Translation gives CATSRDKQGIQPQHF.

The rearrangement uses TRBV20-1 and TRBJ2-2, with 7 bases matching TRBD2. The J segment lost 4 bases and the V segment lost 6 bases, leaving 5 bases of the junction unmatched. CDR1 DFQATT and CDR2 SNEGSKA come from the germline V gene (reference sequence). CDR3 size: 13 residues. The CDR3 DNA follows: TGCAGTGCCAAGGGGAGGGGCACCGGGGAGCTGTTTTTT. This sequence encodes CSAKGRGTGELFF.

This clonotype has a count of ten or more. The chain combines TRBV29-1 with TRBJ1-2; no clear D gene. Germline values: CDR1 SQVTM, CDR2 ANQGSEA. Between the trimmed V and J ends, which lost 5 bases and 2 bases, there was a span of 9 bases. This CDR3 has 12 amino acids. In nucleotides, the CDR3 is TGCAGCGTTACGGGCGCGAACTATGGCTACACCTTC. Its protein is CSVTGANYGYTF.

This clonotype was detected ten times or more. This rearrangement joins TRBV3-1 to TRBJ2-3, with D possibly matching TRBD2 (6 bases). The V gene lost 6 bases and the J gene lost 4 bases, with 14 bases spanning the gap. The CDR3 length is 14 residues. Germline CDR1 and CDR2: LGHDT and YNNKEL (reference sequence). The CDR3 loop is CASRLWGEADTQYF. The CDR3 DNA follows: TGTGCCAGCAGACTATGGGGGGAGGCAGATACGCAGTATTTT.

This clonotype was found a few times. The genes are TRBV4-2 and TRBJ2-3; the D gene could be TRBD1 or TRBD2 (5 bases each). This CDR3 region has 16 residues. V shed 1 base and J shed 6 bases, with 17 bases lying between them. Germline V gene lookup returns CDR1 LGHNA and CDR2 YNFKEQ. The CDR3 DNA reads as TGTGCCAGCAGCCAAGCAGGGACGGCGGACGGGGATACGCAGTATTTT. Amino acids: CASSQAGTADGDTQYF.

There are many counts of this clonotype. V is TRBV10-3 and J is TRBJ2-5; 12 bases agree with TRBD2. CDR3 length: 15 amino acids. Unmatched junction bases numbered 1, after V lost 3 bases and J lost 2 bases. Germline V gene lookup returns CDR1 ENHRY and CDR2 SYGVKD. CDR3 amino acids: CAISEGTSGQETQYF. The DNA of the CDR3 is TGTGCCATCAGTGAAGGGACTAGCGGGCAAGAGACCCAGTACTTC.

This clonotype was seen ten or more times. The chain uses TRBV19 and TRBJ2-6, with 7 bases matching TRBD1. V gave up 1 base and J gave up 2 bases; unmatched junction bases: 8. CDR3 size: 18 residues. Germline-derived CDR1 and CDR2 are LNHDA and SQIVND (reference sequence). CDR3 DNA: TGTGCCAGTAGTATAGTACAGGGGCTGGGACCTGGGGCCAACGTCCTGACTTTC. Translating gives CASSIVQGLGPGANVLTF.

This clonotype was seen more than once but under ten times. The chain carries TRBV4-3 and TRBJ1-1; a possible D gene is TRBD1 (5 bases). Germline V CDR1 and CDR2: LGHNA, YSLEER. Trimming removed 1 base from V and 4 bases from J, with 10 bases in between. The CDR3 consists of 14 residues. CDR3 nucleotide sequence: TGCGCCAGCAGCCAAGGATCTGGGGGCACTGAAGCTTTCTTT. Translating gives CASSQGSGGTEAFF.

This sequence joins TRBV19 and TRBJ2-7; weak D call: TRBD1 (6 bases). The CDR3 length is 14 residues. The V end was cut by 6 bases, the J end by 2 bases, with 14 bases between. CDR1 and CDR2 (germline): LNHDA, SQIVND (reference sequence). As DNA, the CDR3 is TGTGCCAGTAGCCTCGGGCAGGGGCCCTACGAGCAGTACTTC. It translates to CASSLGQGPYEQYF.

V gene TRBV3-1 combines with J gene TRBJ1-6; no definite D call. V was pared by 8 bases and J by 7 bases, with 15 bases between. The germline gives CDR1 LGHDT, CDR2 YNNKEL (reference sequence). The CDR3 is made up of 14 amino acids. CDR3 loop: CASSQGSGNSPLHF. CDR3 in DNA: TGTGCCAGCTCCCAAGGGTCGGGAAATTCACCCCTCCACTTT.

This clonotype was seen many times. The chain carries TRBV20-1 and TRBJ2-3; 8 nucleotides match TRBD1. With 3 bases clipped from V and 4 bases from J, the junction kept 6 bases outside the gene matches. CDR1 DFQATT and CDR2 SNEGSKA come from the germline V gene (reference sequence). CDR3 length: 14 amino acids. The CDR3 reads CSASSGTGPDTQYF. The DNA of the CDR3 is TGCAGTGCTAGCTCCGGGACAGGTCCAGATACGCAGTATTTT.

The table lists this clonotype with many counts. The gene calls are TRBV27 and TRBJ2-2, with D uncertain. Germline CDR1 reads MNHEY; CDR2 reads SMNVEV (reference sequence). The CDR3 spans 12 residues. V gave up 3 bases and J gave up 6 bases, with 5 bases separating them. This chain's CDR3 is CASSFLAGELFF. The CDR3 region has the DNA TGTGCCAGCAGTTTCCTGGCCGGGGAGCTGTTTTTT.

This clonotype was counted at least ten times. The chain recombines TRBV2 with TRBJ1-5; the D is unclear. The length of the CDR3 is 12 residues. The germline CDR1 and CDR2 sequences are SNHLY and FYNNEI. V was shortened by 6 bases and J by 8 bases, with 11 bases between the two germline ends. Written as DNA, the CDR3 is TGTGCCAGCAGCCTTTCCCTGGAGCCCCAGCATTTT. Translating it yields CASSLSLEPQHF.